The clone carrying this T cell receptor (beta chain) was seen a handful of times. In the study's own analysis: Amplified reference gene primers provided the basis for estimating nucleated cell counts. Sequencing used immunoSEQ multiplex PCR; TCRdb keeps in-frame clones, though not all of them. For V, J and clone size, that table is used; D and trimming come from the DNA. The sample records 200,000 to 300,000 clones, 86% being singletons. The data belong to a study of blood T cell repertoires in COVID-19. Background on the study: Samples taken during acute and convalescent COVID-19 were collected in the United States, Italy and Spain. PBMCs, B-cell-depleted T cells, or T cells were the source of the cDNA or gDNA that made up the material.

The CDR3 is 11 amino acids. The V and J ends lost 10 bases and 6 bases respectively, with 12 bases between them. From germline, CDR1 is LNHDA and CDR2 SQIVND (reference sequence). Source material: peripheral blood. The chain couples TRBV19 to TRBJ1-2; D not resolved. The sequence came from a woman in her 30s who had recovered from COVID-19. The CDR3 loop is CAIYSRNGYTF. Here the CDR3 DNA reads TGTGCCATCTACTCCAGGAATGGCTACACCTTC.